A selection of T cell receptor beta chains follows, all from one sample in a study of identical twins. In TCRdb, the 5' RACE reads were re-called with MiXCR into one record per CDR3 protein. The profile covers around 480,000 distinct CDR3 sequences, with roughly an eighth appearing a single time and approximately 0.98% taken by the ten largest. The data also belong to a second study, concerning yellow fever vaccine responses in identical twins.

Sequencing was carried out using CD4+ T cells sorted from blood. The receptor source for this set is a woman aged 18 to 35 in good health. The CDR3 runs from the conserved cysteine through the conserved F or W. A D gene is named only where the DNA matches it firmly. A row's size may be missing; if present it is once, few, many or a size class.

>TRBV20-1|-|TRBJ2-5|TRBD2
CSASEGEGKTQYF
TGCAGTGCTAGTGAAGGGGAGGGGAAGACCCAGTACTTC
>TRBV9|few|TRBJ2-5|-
CASSVASGGGETQYF
TGTGCCAGCAGCGTAGCAAGCGGAGGGGGAGAGACCCAGTACTTC
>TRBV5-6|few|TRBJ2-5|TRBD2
CASSLERGEETQYF
TGTGCCAGCAGCTTGGAGCGGGGCGAAGAGACCCAGTACTTC
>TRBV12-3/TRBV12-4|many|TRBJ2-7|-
CASGMASLYEQYF
TGTGCCAGCGGAATGGCTAGTCTGTACGAGCAGTACTTC
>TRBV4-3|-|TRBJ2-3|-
CASSQEGGTDTQYF
TGCGCCAGCAGCCAAGAGGGGGGAACAGATACGCAGTATTTT
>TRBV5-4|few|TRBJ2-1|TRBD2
CASSFDGLADYNEQFF
TGTGCCAGCAGCTTCGACGGACTAGCGGACTACAATGAGCAGTTCTTC
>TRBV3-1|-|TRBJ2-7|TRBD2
CASSQNPGGSYEQYF
TGTGCCAGCAGCCAGAATCCGGGGGGCTCCTACGAGCAGTACTTC
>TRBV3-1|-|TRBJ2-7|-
CASSQDGRRNEQYF
TGTGCCAGCAGCCAAGATGGCCGACGCAACGAGCAGTACTTC
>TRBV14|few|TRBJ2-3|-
CASSSSQSTDTQYF
TGTGCCAGCAGCTCAAGCCAGAGCACAGATACGCAGTATTTT
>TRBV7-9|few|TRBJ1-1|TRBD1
CASSLGTGTDGTEAFF
TGTGCCAGCAGCTTAGGGACAGGAACAGATGGCACTGAAGCTTTCTTT
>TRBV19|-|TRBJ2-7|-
CASMKGTGSSYEQYF
TGTGCCAGTATGAAGGGGACGGGGAGCTCCTACGAGCAGTACTTC
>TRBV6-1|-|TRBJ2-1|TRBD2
CASSETGTSPLRQFF
TGTGCCAGCAGCGAAACCGGGACTAGCCCTTTGAGGCAGTTCTTC
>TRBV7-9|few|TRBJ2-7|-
CASSPPWSVFPYEQYF
TGTGCCAGCAGCCCCCCCTGGAGTGTATTTCCCTACGAGCAGTACTTC
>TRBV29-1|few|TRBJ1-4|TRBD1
CSVLDRDDEKLFF
TGCAGCGTTTTGGACAGGGACGATGAAAAACTGTTTTTT
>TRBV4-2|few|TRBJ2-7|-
CASSQDGAGDLYEQYF
TGTGCCAGCAGCCAAGATGGGGCAGGGGATTTATACGAGCAGTACTTC
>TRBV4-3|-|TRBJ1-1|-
CASSQPPLGHFNTEAFF
TGCGCCAGCAGCCAACCCCCGCTGGGGCATTTTAACACTGAAGCTTTCTTT
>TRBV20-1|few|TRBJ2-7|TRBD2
CSAKRGTSGRASEQYF
TGCAGTGCAAAACGAGGGACTAGCGGGAGGGCCTCCGAGCAGTACTTC
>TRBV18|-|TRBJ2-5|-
CASSPLGLETQYF
TGTGCCAGCTCACCACTTGGTTTAGAGACCCAGTACTTC
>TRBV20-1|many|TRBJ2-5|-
CSAEQGGIIETQYF
TGCAGTGCTGAACAGGGGGGGATTATTGAGACCCAGTACTTC
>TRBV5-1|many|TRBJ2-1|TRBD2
CASSLGGTSGNEQFF
TGCGCCAGCAGCTTGGGTGGGACTAGCGGAAATGAGCAGTTCTTC
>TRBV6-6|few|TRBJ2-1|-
CASSGRVNEQFF
TGTGCCAGCAGCGGTAGGGTGAATGAGCAGTTCTTC
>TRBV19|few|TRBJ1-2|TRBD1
CASSIRIGTVNSAYGYTF
TGTGCCAGTAGTATCCGTATTGGGACAGTCAATTCCGCTTATGGCTACACCTTC
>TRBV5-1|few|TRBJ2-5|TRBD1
CASSHGQGGSQETQYF
TGCGCCAGCAGCCACGGACAGGGCGGGTCACAAGAGACCCAGTACTTC
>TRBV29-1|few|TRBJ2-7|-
CSALPGGYEQYF
TGCAGCGCCCTGCCTGGCGGCTACGAGCAGTACTTC
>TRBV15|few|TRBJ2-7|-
CATSRDAGSSYEQYF
TGTGCCACCAGCAGAGACGCGGGAAGCTCCTACGAGCAGTACTTC
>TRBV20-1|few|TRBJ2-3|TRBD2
CSAIFSGRSTDTQYF
TGCAGTGCGATTTTTAGCGGGAGGTCCACAGATACGCAGTATTTT
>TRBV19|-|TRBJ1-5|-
CASRPVVLSNQPQHF
TGTGCCAGTAGGCCCGTAGTCCTTAGCAATCAGCCCCAGCATTTT
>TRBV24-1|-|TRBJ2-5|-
CFASQRGKQETQCF
TGCTTTGCTAGTCAAAGGGGAAAACAAGAGACCCAGTGCTTC
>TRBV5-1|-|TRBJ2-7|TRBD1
CASSGQGFYEQYF
TGCGCCAGCTCTGGACAGGGGTTCTACGAGCAGTACTTC
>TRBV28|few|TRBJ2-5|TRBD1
CASRTGTGGMETQYF
TGTGCCAGCAGAACCGGGACAGGGGGCATGGAGACCCAGTACTTC
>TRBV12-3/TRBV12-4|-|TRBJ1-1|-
CASSRGGKAFF
TGTGCCAGCAGCAGGGGTGGTAAAGCTTTCTTT
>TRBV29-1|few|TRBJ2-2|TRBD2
CSARAGGPPTGELFF
TGCAGCGCTAGGGCGGGAGGGCCCCCCACCGGGGAGCTGTTTTTT
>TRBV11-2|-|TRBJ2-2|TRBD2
CASSRFPGTSGSRTGELFF
TGTGCCAGCAGCCGCTTCCCCGGGACTAGCGGGAGTCGAACCGGGGAGCTGTTTTTT
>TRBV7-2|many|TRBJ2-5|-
CASSLRSRLGIQETQYF
TGTGCCAGCAGCTTACGTTCACGACTAGGGATACAAGAGACCCAGTACTTC
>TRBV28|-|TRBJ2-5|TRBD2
CASSQTSGGRRGTQYF
TGTGCCAGCAGCCAGACTAGCGGGGGCCGCAGGGGGACCCAGTACTTC
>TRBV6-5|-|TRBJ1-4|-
CASRLPGWGEKLFF
TGTGCCAGCAGATTACCTGGATGGGGTGAAAAACTGTTTTTT
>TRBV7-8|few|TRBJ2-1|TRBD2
CASSLASPSGYNEQFF
TGTGCCAGCAGCTTAGCAAGCCCTAGCGGGTACAATGAGCAGTTCTTC
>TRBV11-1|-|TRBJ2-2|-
CASSRRGPGWAESNTGELFF
TGTGCCAGCAGCCGTAGGGGCCCGGGTTGGGCAGAATCGAACACCGGGGAGCTGTTTTTT
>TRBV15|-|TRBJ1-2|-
CATSRRDGTYGYTF
TGTGCCACCAGCAGGAGGGACGGCACGTATGGCTACACCTTC
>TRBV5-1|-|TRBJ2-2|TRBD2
CASNFGTSGRAMTGELFF
TGCGCCAGCAACTTCGGGACTAGCGGGAGGGCAATGACCGGGGAGCTGTTTTTT